This T cell receptor (beta chain) emerged from a study of cytomegalovirus exposure and HLA in healthy donors. Turning to the study itself: From HLA-typed donors, an early data release held around 80 million unique TCRs. Points from the study as a whole: The listing of 150 to 200 TCR beta chains classed them as cytomegalovirus-associated. Several of the most significant clusters appeared, in a later analysis, to be linked to common viral pathogens.

The CDR3 contains 13 residues. The trim removed 6 bases at V and 1 base at J, leaving 0 bases unmatched. Germline V gives CDR1 SNHLY, CDR2 FYNNEI. The PCR made use of 60 Vbeta and 13 Jbeta primers. Profiling relied on immunoSEQ multiplex PCR, and the TCRdb table lists in-frame clones only, not all of them. The table includes about 110,000 clones, around 15% detected once. Remarks on this clone: Its antigen is undetermined.

The V gene is TRBV2, the J gene TRBJ2-3; TRBD2 matches at 8 bases. The sequence was collected from a female donor in good health and CMV-seronegative. Sequenced: PBMCs. The CDR3 sequence is CASRLAGTDTQYF. The DNA for the CDR3 is TGTGCCAGCAGACTAGCGGGCACAGATACGCAGTATTTT.